Listed here are 15 T cell receptor beta chains from one sample, sequenced in a study of siplizumab effects on memory and regulatory T cells. Generated by immunoSEQ multiplex PCR, the TCRdb table keeps only in-frame clones and is missing some. The table includes some 52,000 clones, about 97% detected once. Sequenced: naive CD4+ T cells sorted from blood. These TCRs come from a human donor in good health.

The V and J genes are TRBV5-8 and TRBJ2-7; perhaps TRBD1 as D (6 bases). Per the germline V gene, CDR1 is SGHTS and CDR2 is YDEGEE. With 1 base removed from V and 5 bases from J, the gap between germline ends came to 16 bases. CDR3 size: 15 residues. CDR3: CASSLMAGVRNEQYF. The CDR3 bases are TGTGCCAGCAGCTTGATGGCAGGGGTTAGGAACGAGCAGTACTTC.

This clone is a singleton in its sample. The genes are TRBV9 and TRBJ2-1, with D perhaps assigned TRBD1 or TRBD2 (6 bases each). Germline loops: CDR1 SGDLS, CDR2 YYNGEE. The CDR3 contains 14 residues. With 3 bases removed from V and 8 bases from J, the gap between germline ends came to 15 bases. CDR3 coding DNA: TGTGCCAGCAGCGCCCTCGGGGGCCGGTATGAGCAGTTCTTC. Amino acid sequence: CASSALGGRYEQFF.

This chain links TRBV28 with TRBJ1-6; a weak D match, TRBD1 (5 bases). CDR3 size: 16 residues. Trimming took 6 bases from V and 9 from J, leaving 21 bases between them. The germline gives CDR1 MDHEN, CDR2 SYDVKM. CDR3 nucleotides: TGTGCCAGCAGACGCCCCGGGGGTGCTGGGAGTTCACCCCTCCACTTT. Translating gives CASRRPGGAGSSPLHF.

The chain is built from TRBV18 and TRBJ2-1, with 10 bases lining up with TRBD2. Germline lookup yields CDR1 KGHSH and CDR2 LQKENI. This CDR3 is built from 16 residues. With V trimmed by 6 bases and J by 6 bases, 11 bases remained unmatched. CDR3 nucleotide sequence: TGTGCCAGCTCCCCTAGAGGGCTAGCGGGAGTCAATGAGCAGTTCTTC. Protein sequence: CASSPRGLAGVNEQFF.

The chain employs TRBV7-9 and TRBJ2-3; no reliable D call. V was pared by 4 bases and J by 4 bases, with 6 bases between. CDR3 length: 12 residues. Germline assignment: CDR1 SEHNR and CDR2 FQNEAQ (reference sequence). The CDR3 DNA follows: TGTGCCAGCAGCTCCGACTCAGATACGCAGTATTTT. The encoded protein is CASSSDSDTQYF.

The chain combines TRBV5-1 with TRBJ2-1; 7 bases line up with TRBD1. This CDR3 has 14 residues. V trimming: 0 bases; J trimming: 4 bases; junction bases outside the gene matches: 1. From germline, CDR1 is SGHRS and CDR2 YFSETQ. DNA for the CDR3: TGCGCCAGCAGCTTGGTCAGGGGGTACAATGAGCAGTTCTTC. It codes for CASSLVRGYNEQFF.

The chain employs TRBV5-1 and TRBJ2-5; no firm D call. Trimming left V 2 bases short and J 4 bases short, with 3 bases between. Per germline, CDR1 SGHRS and CDR2 YFSETQ. The CDR3 has 11 residues. This CDR3 is CASSFGETQYF. As DNA, the CDR3 is TGCGCCAGCAGCTTCGGAGAGACCCAGTACTTC.

The rearrangement uses TRBV5-4 and TRBJ1-2; no firm D call. The CDR3 spans 16 residues. The V gene lost 0 bases and the J gene lost 4 bases, with 16 bases spanning the gap. CDR1 is SGHNT and CDR2 is YYREEE in the germline V gene (reference sequence). The CDR3 sequence is CASSLESGIRPYGYTF. CDR3 nucleotide sequence: TGTGCCAGCAGCTTGGAGTCCGGAATACGGCCCTATGGCTACACCTTC.

The CDR3 here is CASSYGGTQKETQYF. The CDR3 DNA sequence: TGTGCCAGCAGTTATGGGGGGACTCAGAAAGAGACCCAGTACTTC. The rearrangement joins TRBV27 to TRBJ2-5; a weak D match, TRBD2 (6 bases). Trimming removed 4 bases at V and 3 bases at J, with 15 bases between. CDR1 and CDR2 (germline): MNHEY, SMNVEV (reference sequence). The CDR3 has 15 amino acids.

This chain's CDR3 is CASSQDRGRTDTQYF. The CDR3 nucleotides are TGCGCCAGCAGTCAGGACAGGGGCCGGACAGATACGCAGTATTTT. The chain recombines TRBV4-3 with TRBJ2-3; 9 bases map to TRBD1. The CDR3 covers 15 residues. J gave up 3 bases and V 6 bases, and 7 bases lay outside the gene matches. Germline V lookup: CDR1 LGHNA, CDR2 YSLEER.

The CDR3 reads CASSGTRVSYGYTF. DNA of the CDR3: TGTGCCAGCAGTGGCACCAGGGTGAGCTATGGCTACACCTTC. The V gene is TRBV6-1, the J gene TRBJ1-2; possible D gene TRBD1, 5 bases. The CDR3 is 14 amino acids. Germline V lookup: CDR1 MNHNS, CDR2 SASEGT. Trimming left V 4 bases short and J 4 bases short, with 13 bases between.

The chain employs TRBV4-2 and TRBJ2-7, with TRBD2 matching 10 bases. From germline, CDR1 is LGHNA and CDR2 YNFKEQ. This CDR3 is built from 15 residues. V lost 5 bases to trimming and J lost 5 bases; unmatched junction nucleotides: 9. The CDR3 nucleotides read TGTGCCAGCAGCTCCAGGACTAGCGGAGGAAACGAGCAGTACTTC. It yields the protein CASSSRTSGGNEQYF.

The chain joins TRBV30 to TRBJ2-5, with TRBD1 matching over 7 bases. Losses at the gene ends were 2 bases for V and 10 bases for J; bases not matched to a gene: 7. Germline lookup yields CDR1 GTSNPN and CDR2 SVGIG (reference sequence). The CDR3 consists of 12 residues. The CDR3 DNA is TGTGCCTGGAGTTACGACAGGGAAGACCAGTACTTC. Residues: CAWSYDREDQYF.

The V and J genes are TRBV5-1 and TRBJ2-1; TRBD2 might be the D (6 bases). The V gene's germline CDR1 is SGHRS and CDR2 YFSETQ. CDR3 length: 13 residues. Trimming took off 4 bases at V and 12 bases at J, with 17 bases between the two ends. CDR3 nucleotides: TGCGCCAGCAGCCCCGGGAGATCAAAGGGGCAGTTCTTC. Translating it yields CASSPGRSKGQFF.

The rearrangement uses TRBV6-6 and TRBJ2-7; D possibly corresponds to TRBD2 (7 bases). Germline V lookup: CDR1 MNHNY, CDR2 SVGAGI (reference sequence). This CDR3 spans 16 amino acids. V was clipped by 0 bases and J by 0 bases, with 12 bases between them. The CDR3 DNA reads as TGTGCCAGCAGTTACTCCGGGGGGCGGTCCTCCTACGAGCAGTACTTC. Translation gives CASSYSGGRSSYEQYF.